Below, 28 T cell receptor beta chains from the same sample are listed, as sequenced in a study of graft-versus-host responses after intestinal transplantation. TCRdb's table, derived via immunoSEQ multiplex PCR, lists solely in-frame clones and lacks some. The table shows 85,000 to 100,000 clones, with roughly 91% occurring only once. Their cognate antigens are unknown. Sample: unstimulated CD8+ T cells sorted from spleen or lymph node cells, taken before intestinal transplant. All receptors derive from a human donor who received an intestinal transplant.

Written as DNA, the CDR3 is TGTGCCTCCTCACCGGAACTACTTCGGGATACGCAGTATTTT. Translated: CASSPELLRDTQYF. The chain links TRBV19 to TRBJ2-3, with no clear D. The CDR3 is 14 residues long. Trimming left V 11 bases short and J 6 bases short, with 21 bases between. Looked up from germline, CDR1 is LNHDA and CDR2 is SQIVND (reference sequence).

This clone was observed a single time. The V call is TRBV12-5, the J call TRBJ1-5; no clear D gene. The V and J ends lost 2 bases and 3 bases respectively, with 11 bases between them. The germline CDR1 and CDR2 sequences are LGHNT and FRNRAP. This CDR3 region has 15 residues. The CDR3 loop reads CASGLTDGVNQPQHF. Written as DNA, the CDR3 is TGTGCTAGTGGTTTGACTGACGGGGTCAATCAGCCCCAGCATTTT.

The chain is built from TRBV7-9 and TRBJ1-2, with D possibly being TRBD1 (5 bases). CDR3 length: 14 amino acids. V shed 4 bases and J shed 2 bases, with 11 bases lying between them. The germline V gene encodes CDR1 SEHNR and CDR2 FQNEAQ (reference sequence). For the CDR3, the DNA is TGTGCCAGCAGCTCACAGGACCCCAACTATGGCTACACCTTC. This translates into CASSSQDPNYGYTF.

This sequence joins TRBV7-9 and TRBJ1-2; D may be TRBD1 (5 bases). Germline V CDR1 and CDR2: SEHNR, FQNEAQ (reference sequence). The CDR3 spans 15 residues. V dropped 4 bases and J dropped 8 bases, with 20 bases sitting between them. The CDR3 coding sequence is TGTGCCAGCAGCTCGCCGAAGGACACTCTGGGGGGCTACACCTTC. Translation: CASSSPKDTLGGYTF.

The sample holds one count of this clone. V usage is TRBV7-8 and J usage is TRBJ2-1; 8 bases are shared with TRBD2. V trimming: 5 bases; J trimming: 1 base; junction bases outside the gene matches: 10. Germline V lookup: CDR1 SGHVS, CDR2 FQNEAQ. The CDR3 contains 17 residues. CDR3 DNA: TGTGCCAGCAGCCCGGACAGACTAGCGCCTTCCTACAATGAGCAGTTCTTC. Translated, it gives CASSPDRLAPSYNEQFF.

The chain has TRBV19 and TRBJ1-3; 8 nucleotides align to TRBD1. Germline lookup yields CDR1 LNHDA and CDR2 SQIVND (reference sequence). The CDR3 spans 18 residues. V dropped 4 bases and J dropped 1; count of bases not matched to a gene: 12. CDR3 nucleotide sequence: TGTGCCAGTAGTACCCACCAAGCAAGACAGGGGTCTGGAAACACCATATATTTT. Residues: CASSTHQARQGSGNTIYF.

The genes are TRBV4-3 and TRBJ2-5; TRBD1 might be the D (6 bases). V was clipped by 0 bases and J by 5 bases, with 19 bases between them. The germline V gene encodes CDR1 LGHNA and CDR2 YSLEER. This CDR3 is built from 17 residues. The CDR3 protein is CASSQDPPRVTGETQYF. The DNA for the CDR3 is TGCGCCAGCAGCCAAGATCCCCCAAGGGTCACAGGGGAGACCCAGTACTTC.

The chain joins TRBV27 to TRBJ2-2; the D gene is possibly TRBD2 (5 bases). The CDR3 contains 14 residues. CDR1 is MNHEY, CDR2 SMNVEV, per germline (reference sequence). Trimming removed 5 bases at V and 4 bases at J, with 11 bases between. This CDR3 is CASSPDGVTGELFF. CDR3 in DNA: TGTGCCAGCAGTCCGGACGGGGTCACCGGGGAGCTGTTTTTT.

The count of this clone is one. The chain uses TRBV4-3 and TRBJ2-2; TRBD2 matches at 7 bases. The germline V gene encodes CDR1 LGHNA and CDR2 YSLEER. This CDR3 contains 17 residues. The trim removed 0 bases at V and 2 bases at J, leaving 6 bases unmatched. The CDR3 reads CASSQDTGGGNTGELFF. The CDR3 DNA follows: TGCGCCAGCAGCCAAGATACGGGGGGAGGAAACACCGGGGAGCTGTTTTTT.

The V and J genes are TRBV27 and TRBJ1-6; TRBD1 matches at 7 bases. After removal of 6 bases from V and 7 bases from J, the junction contained 6 bases not matched to a gene. CDR1 is MNHEY and CDR2 is SMNVEV in the germline V gene (reference sequence). The CDR3 runs 14 residues. CDR3 in amino acids: CASSPGTANSPLHF. The CDR3 nucleotides read TGTGCCAGCAGCCCGGGGACAGCAAATTCACCCCTCCACTTT.

The chain couples TRBV11-1 to TRBJ2-5, with D perhaps matching TRBD2 (6 bases). Germline CDR1 is SGHAT and CDR2 is FQDESV (reference sequence). CDR3 size: 16 residues. Trimming cost V 0 bases and J 1 base, with 12 bases left between them. For the CDR3, the DNA is TGTGCCAGCAGCTTAGCCCCGGGACTGATCCAAGAGACCCAGTACTTC. Its protein product is CASSLAPGLIQETQYF.

The chain has TRBV29-1 and TRBJ2-3, with D possibly TRBD2 on 7 matching bases. The V gene lost 3 bases and the J gene lost 0 bases, with 16 bases spanning the gap. The CDR3 spans 16 residues. CDR1 is SQVTM, CDR2 ANQGSEA, per germline. CDR3 nucleotides: TGCAGCGTTGATTCCGATCGGGGGGCTAGCACAGATACGCAGTATTTT. Translation: CSVDSDRGASTDTQYF.

The chain uses TRBV9 and TRBJ1-2; possible D gene TRBD1, 5 bases. The V and J ends lost 3 bases and 4 bases respectively, with 13 bases between them. CDR3 length: 14 residues. The germline V gene has CDR1 SGDLS and CDR2 YYNGEE. The CDR3 region is CASSGPGGSYGYTF. The DNA for the CDR3 is TGTGCCAGCAGCGGCCCCGGGGGGTCCTATGGCTACACCTTC.

The J gene is TRBJ1-2, the V gene TRBV5-6; TRBD1 agrees at 11 bases. The V gene's germline CDR1 is SGHDT and CDR2 YYEEEE. V lost 4 bases to trimming and J lost 3 bases; unmatched junction nucleotides: 5. The length of the CDR3 is 15 residues. DNA for the CDR3: TGTGCCAGCAGCAAAGGGACAGGGGGAGACTATGGCTACACCTTC. Protein product: CASSKGTGGDYGYTF. Together with reference TRBV5-6 and TRBJ1-2, the CDR3 gives the full variable domain: DAGVTQSPTHLIKTRGQQVTLRCSPKSGHDTVSWYQQALGQGPQFIFQYYEEEERQRGNFPDRFSGHQFPNYSSELNVNALLLGDSALYLCASSKGTGGDYGYTFGSGTRLTVV.

This chain connects TRBV7-9 to TRBJ2-3; 8 nucleotides line up with TRBD2. The germline CDR1 and CDR2 sequences are SEHNR and FQNEAQ (reference sequence). The ends lost 5 bases at V and 12 bases at J; junction bases unmatched: 10. The CDR3 loop spans 13 amino acids. The CDR3 protein is CASSQEAGTRQYF. CDR3 DNA: TGTGCCAGCAGCCAAGAGGCAGGGACTAGACAGTATTTT.

The chain recombines TRBV18 with TRBJ1-1; D is perhaps TRBD1 (6 bases). Germline lookup yields CDR1 KGHSH and CDR2 LQKENI. Trimming took 5 bases from V and 6 from J, leaving 19 bases between them. This CDR3 contains 15 residues. CDR3 nucleotides: TGTGCCAGCTCATACCAGGGGAGCCTAGGCCCTGAAGCTTTCTTT. Amino acid sequence: CASSYQGSLGPEAFF.

The rearrangement joins TRBV27 to TRBJ2-3; D possibly corresponds to TRBD2 (5 bases). The CDR3 has 14 residues. CDR1 is MNHEY, CDR2 SMNVEV, per germline (reference sequence). V lost 3 bases and J lost 8, with 15 bases in between. CDR3 nucleotide sequence: TGTGCCAGCAGTTTTTCGACTGGACTGGGTACGCAGTATTTT. It codes for CASSFSTGLGTQYF.

This clone showed up just once. The chain has TRBV19 and TRBJ1-1; D may be TRBD1 (5 bases). Trimming pared 11 bases from V and 0 bases from J, leaving 19 bases between. Germline V gene lookup returns CDR1 LNHDA and CDR2 SQIVND (reference sequence). This CDR3 contains 15 residues. The CDR3 nucleotides read TGTGCCGTTAGATCGCCGGGGGATTTGAACACTGAAGCTTTCTTT. Its protein is CAVRSPGDLNTEAFF.

This clone has only a few counts. The chain joins TRBV4-3 to TRBJ1-1; D call uncertain. In germline, CDR1 is LGHNA, CDR2 YSLEER. The CDR3 has 14 amino acids. The V end lost 1 base, the J end lost 5 bases, and 11 bases lay between the germline ends. CDR3 DNA sequence: TGCGCCAGCAGCCAAGGTCGGAGAGGGACTGAAGCTTTCTTT. Translated, it gives CASSQGRRGTEAFF.

The chain joins TRBV9 to TRBJ2-3, with unresolved D. With 0 bases removed from V and 6 bases from J, the gap between germline ends came to 11 bases. The CDR3 contains 14 residues. Germline V gene sequence: CDR1 SGDLS, CDR2 YYNGEE. The DNA of the CDR3 is TGTGCCAGCAGCGTAGATACCTTTGCGGATACGCAGTATTTT. This sequence encodes CASSVDTFADTQYF.

The rearrangement links TRBV28 to TRBJ2-3; 7 bases match TRBD1. Germline-derived CDR1 and CDR2 are MDHEN and SYDVKM. V was pared by 4 bases and J by 0 bases, with 4 bases of the junction left unmatched. The CDR3 has 15 amino acids. The CDR3 protein is CASSWDRASTDTQYF. As DNA, the CDR3 is TGTGCCAGCAGTTGGGACAGAGCTAGCACAGATACGCAGTATTTT.

The gene calls are TRBV27 and TRBJ2-7; D perhaps matches TRBD1 (7 bases). The germline V gene has CDR1 MNHEY and CDR2 SMNVEV (reference sequence). CDR3 length: 16 amino acids. The ends were cut back, 3 bases at V and 4 bases at J, with 19 bases in the middle. CDR3 in amino acids: CASSLSPGQRVYEQYF. Written as DNA, the CDR3 is TGTGCCAGCAGTTTGTCTCCGGGACAGCGGGTATACGAGCAGTACTTC.

V is TRBV4-3 and J is TRBJ2-7; D is uncertain. V was trimmed by 0 bases and J by 0 bases, leaving 9 bases between them. Germline V gene sequence: CDR1 LGHNA, CDR2 YSLEER. The CDR3 covers 15 residues. CDR3 bases: TGCGCCAGCAGCCAAGATTGGCAGGACTCCTACGAGCAGTACTTC. It specifies CASSQDWQDSYEQYF.

The chain links TRBV30 to TRBJ2-7, with D maybe TRBD2 (6 bases). This CDR3 has 16 residues. Trimming removed 0 bases from V and 4 bases from J, with 19 bases in between. Per the germline V gene, CDR1 is GTSNPN and CDR2 is SVGIG (reference sequence). CDR3 DNA: TGTGCCTGGAGTGTATCGGTCTTAGCGGAGCCTTACGAGCAGTACTTC. It specifies CAWSVSVLAEPYEQYF.

The chain links TRBV11-2 to TRBJ2-1; 9 bases fit TRBD1. Germline CDR1 is SGHAT and CDR2 is FQNNGV. This CDR3 is 17 amino acids long. J gave up 3 bases and V 1 base, and 7 bases lay outside the gene matches. The CDR3 reads CASSLGRTGAFYNEQFF. CDR3 coding DNA: TGTGCCAGCAGCTTAGGTAGGACAGGGGCCTTCTACAATGAGCAGTTCTTC.

This rearrangement joins TRBV9 to TRBJ1-1; D ambiguous. The CDR3 length is 16 residues. V was pared by 3 bases and J by 0 bases, with 15 bases between. Germline values: CDR1 SGDLS, CDR2 YYNGEE. The DNA for the CDR3 is TGTGCCAGCAGCGCCTCACAACATTACATGAACACTGAAGCTTTCTTT. It is translated as CASSASQHYMNTEAFF.

This chain joins TRBV5-6 and TRBJ1-5, with D perhaps matching TRBD1 (6 bases). Germline CDR1 reads SGHDT; CDR2 reads YYEEEE. This CDR3 spans 17 amino acids. The V and J ends lost 0 bases and 0 bases respectively, with 13 bases between them. CDR3 region: CASSLGTGQFSNQPQHF. CDR3 nucleotide sequence: TGTGCCAGCAGCTTGGGAACAGGGCAATTTAGCAATCAGCCCCAGCATTTT. Full variable domain (rest looked up from reference TRBV5-6 and TRBJ1-5): DAGVTQSPTHLIKTRGQQVTLRCSPKSGHDTVSWYQQALGQGPQFIFQYYEEEERQRGNFPDRFSGHQFPNYSSELNVNALLLGDSALYLCASSLGTGQFSNQPQHFGDGTRLSIL.

The rearrangement uses TRBV27 and TRBJ1-1; tentative D call: TRBD1 (5 bases). Trimming pared 8 bases from V and 1 base from J, leaving 5 bases between. Germline loops: CDR1 MNHEY, CDR2 SMNVEV (reference sequence). This CDR3 spans 11 amino acids. As DNA, the CDR3 is TGTGCCAGCGGACAGAACACTGAAGCTTTCTTT. It codes for CASGQNTEAFF.